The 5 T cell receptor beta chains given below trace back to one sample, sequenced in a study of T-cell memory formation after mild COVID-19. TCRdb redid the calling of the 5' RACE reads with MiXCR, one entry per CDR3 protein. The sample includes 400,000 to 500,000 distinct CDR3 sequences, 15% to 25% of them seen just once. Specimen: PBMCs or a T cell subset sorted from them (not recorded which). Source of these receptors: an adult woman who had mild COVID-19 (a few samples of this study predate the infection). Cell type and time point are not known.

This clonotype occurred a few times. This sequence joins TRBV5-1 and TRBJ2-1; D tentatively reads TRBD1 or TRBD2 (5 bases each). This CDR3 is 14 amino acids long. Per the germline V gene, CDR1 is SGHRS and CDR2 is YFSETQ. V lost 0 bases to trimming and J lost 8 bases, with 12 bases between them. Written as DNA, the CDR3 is TGCGCCAGCAGCTTGGATAGGTTGGGGGATGAGCAGTTCTTC. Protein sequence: CASSLDRLGDEQFF. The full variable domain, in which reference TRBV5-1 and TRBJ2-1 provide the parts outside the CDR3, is KAGVTQTPRYLIKTRGQQVTLSCSPISGHRSVSWYQQTPGQGLQFLFEYFSETQRNKGNFPGRFSGRQFSNSRSEMNVSTLELGDSALYLCASSLDRLGDEQFFGPGTRLTVL.

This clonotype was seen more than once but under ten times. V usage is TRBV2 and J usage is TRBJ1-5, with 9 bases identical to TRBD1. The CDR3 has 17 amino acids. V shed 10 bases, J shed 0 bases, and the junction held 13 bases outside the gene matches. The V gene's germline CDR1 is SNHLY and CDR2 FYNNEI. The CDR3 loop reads CAIPRGRTGDSNQPQHF. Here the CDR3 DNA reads TGTGCCATCCCTCGAGGGCGGACAGGGGATAGCAATCAGCCCCAGCATTTT.

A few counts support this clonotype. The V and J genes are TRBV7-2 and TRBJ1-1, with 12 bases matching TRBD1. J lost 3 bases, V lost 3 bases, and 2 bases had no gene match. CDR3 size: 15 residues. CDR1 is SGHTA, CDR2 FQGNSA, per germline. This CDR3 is CASSLGQGAYTEAFF. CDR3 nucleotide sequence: TGTGCCAGCAGCTTGGGACAGGGGGCCTACACTGAAGCTTTCTTT.

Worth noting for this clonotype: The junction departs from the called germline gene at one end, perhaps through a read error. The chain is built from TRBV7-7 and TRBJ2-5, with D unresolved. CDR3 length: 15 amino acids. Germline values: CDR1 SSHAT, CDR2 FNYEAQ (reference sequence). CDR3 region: CASSTGRSRMETQYF. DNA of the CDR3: TGTGCTAGCAGCACCGGACGGAGCCGAATGGAGACCCAGTACTTC.

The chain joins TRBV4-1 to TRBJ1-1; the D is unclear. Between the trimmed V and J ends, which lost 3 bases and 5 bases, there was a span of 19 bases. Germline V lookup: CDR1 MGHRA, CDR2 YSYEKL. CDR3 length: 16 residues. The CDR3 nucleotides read TGCGCCAGCAGCCACCCCGTGGCAGGAGGAGGGACTGAAGCTTTCTTT. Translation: CASSHPVAGGGTEAFF.